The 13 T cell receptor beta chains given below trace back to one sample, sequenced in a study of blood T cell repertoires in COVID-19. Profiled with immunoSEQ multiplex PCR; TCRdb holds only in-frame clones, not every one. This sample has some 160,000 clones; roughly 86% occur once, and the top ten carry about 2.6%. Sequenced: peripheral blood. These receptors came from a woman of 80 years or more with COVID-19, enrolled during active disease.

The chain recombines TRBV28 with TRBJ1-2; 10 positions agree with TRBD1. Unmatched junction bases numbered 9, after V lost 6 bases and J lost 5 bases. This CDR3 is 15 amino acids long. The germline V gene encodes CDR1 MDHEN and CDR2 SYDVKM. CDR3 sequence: CASRGQGINYYGYTF. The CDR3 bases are TGTGCCAGCAGGGGACAGGGGATTAACTATTATGGCTACACCTTC.

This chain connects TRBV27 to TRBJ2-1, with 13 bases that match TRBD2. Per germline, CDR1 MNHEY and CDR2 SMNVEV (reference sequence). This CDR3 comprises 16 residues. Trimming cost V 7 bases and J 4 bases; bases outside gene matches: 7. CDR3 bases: TGTGCCAGCAACCTAGGGACTAGCGGGACGTACAATGAGCAGTTCTTC. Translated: CASNLGTSGTYNEQFF.

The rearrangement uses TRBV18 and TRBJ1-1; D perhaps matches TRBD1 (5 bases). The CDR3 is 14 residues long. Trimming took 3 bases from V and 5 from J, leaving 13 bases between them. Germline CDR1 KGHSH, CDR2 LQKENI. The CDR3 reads CASSPQGERTEAFF. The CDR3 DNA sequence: TGTGCCAGCTCACCGCAGGGTGAGAGGACTGAAGCTTTCTTT.

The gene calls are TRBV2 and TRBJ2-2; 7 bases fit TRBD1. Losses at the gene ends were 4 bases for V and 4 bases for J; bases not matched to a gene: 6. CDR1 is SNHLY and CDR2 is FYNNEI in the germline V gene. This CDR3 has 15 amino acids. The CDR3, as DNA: TGTGCCAGCAGTGGACAGGGATTAGGCACCGGGGAGCTGTTTTTT. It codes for CASSGQGLGTGELFF.

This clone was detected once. The CDR3 DNA is TGTGCCAGCAGCGTAAGGAGCGGGGAGCTGTTTTTT. It specifies CASSVRSGELFF. The V call is TRBV7-9, the J call TRBJ2-2; D remains ambiguous. The V end was cut by 5 bases, the J end by 7 bases, with 8 bases between. The CDR3 runs to 12 residues. The germline gives CDR1 SEHNR, CDR2 FQNEAQ (reference sequence).

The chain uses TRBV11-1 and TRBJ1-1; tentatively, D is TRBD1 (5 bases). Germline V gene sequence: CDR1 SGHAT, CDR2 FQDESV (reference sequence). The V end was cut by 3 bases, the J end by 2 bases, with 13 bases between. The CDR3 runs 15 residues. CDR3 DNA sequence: TGTGCCAGCAGCTTGGCTATGGGGGGTAACACTGAAGCTTTCTTT. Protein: CASSLAMGGNTEAFF.

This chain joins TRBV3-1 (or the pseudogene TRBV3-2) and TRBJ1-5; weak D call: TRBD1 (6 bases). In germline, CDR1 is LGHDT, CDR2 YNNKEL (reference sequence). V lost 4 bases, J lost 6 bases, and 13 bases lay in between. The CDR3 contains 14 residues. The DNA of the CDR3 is TGTGCCAGCAGCCCAAACAGGGTAGCTCAGCCCCAGCATTTT. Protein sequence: CASSPNRVAQPQHF.

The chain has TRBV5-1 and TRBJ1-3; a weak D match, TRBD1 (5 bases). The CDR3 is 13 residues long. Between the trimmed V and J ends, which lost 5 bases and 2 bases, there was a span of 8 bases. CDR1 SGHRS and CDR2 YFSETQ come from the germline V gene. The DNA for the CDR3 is TGCGCCAGCAGGGACATAACTGGAAACACCATATATTTT. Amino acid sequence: CASRDITGNTIYF.

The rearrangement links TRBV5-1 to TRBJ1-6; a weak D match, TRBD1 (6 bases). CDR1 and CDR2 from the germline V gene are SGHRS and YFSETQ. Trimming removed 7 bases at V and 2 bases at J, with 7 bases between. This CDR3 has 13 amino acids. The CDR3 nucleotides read TGCGCCAGCCGGGACACCTATAATTCACCCCTCCACTTT. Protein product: CASRDTYNSPLHF.

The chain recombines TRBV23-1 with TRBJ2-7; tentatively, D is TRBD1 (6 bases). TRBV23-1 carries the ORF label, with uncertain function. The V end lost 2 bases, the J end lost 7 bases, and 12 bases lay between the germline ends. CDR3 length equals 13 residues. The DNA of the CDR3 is TGCGCCAGCAGTCAAGGCACAGGGTGGGAGCAGTACTTC. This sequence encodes CASSQGTGWEQYF.

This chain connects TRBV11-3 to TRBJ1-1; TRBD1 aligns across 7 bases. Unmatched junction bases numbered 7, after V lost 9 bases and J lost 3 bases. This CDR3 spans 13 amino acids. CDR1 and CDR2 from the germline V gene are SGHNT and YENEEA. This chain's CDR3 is CASARDRDTEAFF. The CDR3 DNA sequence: TGTGCCAGTGCTAGGGACAGAGACACTGAAGCTTTCTTT.

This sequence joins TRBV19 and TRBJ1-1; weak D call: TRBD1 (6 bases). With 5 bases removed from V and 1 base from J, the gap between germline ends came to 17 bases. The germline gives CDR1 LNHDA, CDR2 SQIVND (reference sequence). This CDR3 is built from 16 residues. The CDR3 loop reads CASSGQGTFKNTEAFF. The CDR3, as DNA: TGTGCCAGTAGTGGGCAGGGGACGTTTAAGAACACTGAAGCTTTCTTT. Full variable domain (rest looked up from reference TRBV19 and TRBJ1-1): DGGITQSPKYLFRKEGQNVTLSCEQNLNHDAMYWYRQDPGQGLRLIYYSQIVNDFQKGDIAEGYSVSREKKESFPLTVTSAQKNPTAFYLCASSGQGTFKNTEAFFGQGTRLTVV.

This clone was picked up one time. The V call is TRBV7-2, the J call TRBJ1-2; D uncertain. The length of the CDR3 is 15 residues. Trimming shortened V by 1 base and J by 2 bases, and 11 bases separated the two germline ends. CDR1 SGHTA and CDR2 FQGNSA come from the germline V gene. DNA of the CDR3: TGTGCCAGCAGCTTAGTGGCGGGATCCAACTATGGCTACACCTTC. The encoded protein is CASSLVAGSNYGYTF.